The 26 T cell receptor beta chains in this list originate from one sample, sequenced in a study of cytomegalovirus exposure and HLA in healthy donors. The PCR had 60 Vbeta and 13 Jbeta primers. The protocol was immunoSEQ multiplex PCR, while the TCRdb copy is restricted to in-frame clones and leaves out a portion. The sample gives some 140,000 clones, less than 80% of which show up once; approximately 2.1% is in the top ten. The sequencing sample was made of PBMCs. These receptors all stem from a man aged 30 to 39 in good health and CMV-seronegative.

The genes are TRBV7-9 and TRBJ1-1, with no clear D. This CDR3 is built from 15 residues. In germline, CDR1 is SEHNR, CDR2 FQNEAQ (reference sequence). V lost 5 bases, J lost 0 bases, and 13 bases lay in between. The CDR3 is CASSGKGGMNTEAFF. CDR3 DNA sequence: TGTGCCAGCAGCGGGAAAGGAGGTATGAACACTGAAGCTTTCTTT.

V and J are TRBV30 and TRBJ2-7, with D possibly matching TRBD1 (5 bases). This CDR3 contains 13 residues. Germline assignment: CDR1 GTSNPN and CDR2 SVGIG (reference sequence). Trimming removed 2 bases from V and 2 bases from J, with 10 bases in between. The CDR3 is CAWSFRTTYEQYF. The CDR3 DNA reads TGTGCCTGGAGTTTCCGGACAACCTACGAGCAGTACTTC.

A note on this clone: An end of the junction does not agree with germline; a read error may underlie this. V usage is TRBV6-5 and J usage is TRBJ1-5; maybe TRBD1 (5 bases). The CDR3 covers 15 residues. Germline loops: CDR1 MNHEY, CDR2 SVGAGI. CDR3 in DNA: TGTGCCAGCAGTCTCGTAGGGGCCAGCAATCAGCCCCAGAATTTT. This encodes CASSLVGASNQPQNF.

The genes are TRBV7-8 and TRBJ2-7, with TRBD1 matching over 8 bases. Unmatched junction bases numbered 5, after V lost 2 bases and J lost 5 bases. This CDR3 spans 14 amino acids. Germline V gives CDR1 SGHVS, CDR2 FQNEAQ. CDR3 sequence (DNA): TGTGCCAGCAGCTTACGGGACAGGACCCACGAGCAGTACTTC. It specifies CASSLRDRTHEQYF.

V usage is TRBV27 and J usage is TRBJ2-2; 7 bases map to TRBD2. Germline trimming cut 0 bases from V and 5 bases from J; bases unmatched to any gene: 9. Germline CDR1 is MNHEY and CDR2 is SMNVEV (reference sequence). The CDR3 contains 17 residues. DNA of the CDR3: TGTGCCAGCAGTTTATCCCGGGGGGTCCTGGGGACCGGGGAGCTGTTTTTT. The encoded protein is CASSLSRGVLGTGELFF.

This clone was observed a handful of times. The chain is built from TRBV4-3 and TRBJ1-2; tentatively, D is TRBD1 (6 bases). Deletions cut 0 bases from V and 6 bases from J, with 14 bases between. This CDR3 has 15 amino acids. Germline V gene lookup returns CDR1 LGHNA and CDR2 YSLEER. Written as DNA, the CDR3 is TGCGCCAGCAGCCAAGATAGTGGCAGGGGCAATGGCTACACCTTC. Its protein is CASSQDSGRGNGYTF.

This clone was counted once. V and J are TRBV15 and TRBJ2-7; tentatively, D is TRBD2 (6 bases). The V and J ends lost 5 bases and 7 bases respectively, with 18 bases between them. This CDR3 contains 14 residues. Germline values: CDR1 LNHNV, CDR2 YYDKDF (reference sequence). DNA of the CDR3: TGTGCCACCAGCCCCCGGGACTCCCGGGAAGAGCAGTACTTC. It encodes CATSPRDSREEQYF.

This clone has a single count. This CDR3 is CASSLGRGQGGYTF. In nucleotides, the CDR3 is TGTGCCAGCAGCTTAGGCAGGGGGCAGGGTGGCTACACCTTC. The genes are TRBV7-6 and TRBJ1-2; TRBD1 matches 8 bases. Unmatched junction bases numbered 5, after V lost 1 base and J lost 7 bases. Germline V CDR1 and CDR2: SGHVS, FNYEAQ. The CDR3 totals 14 residues.

This clone has more than one count but fewer than ten. The chain is built from TRBV10-3 and TRBJ2-1, with 11 bases that match TRBD1. The CDR3 totals 14 residues. Germline V gives CDR1 ENHRY, CDR2 SYGVKD. V was pared by 5 bases and J by 8 bases, with 5 bases of the junction left unmatched. CDR3 protein: CAISNRDRGDEQFF. The CDR3 coding sequence is TGTGCCATCAGTAACCGGGACAGGGGGGATGAGCAGTTCTTC.

This chain links TRBV12-5 with TRBJ1-1; TRBD1 might be the D (5 bases). V was trimmed by 5 bases and J by 4 bases, leaving 11 bases between them. Per the germline V gene, CDR1 is LGHNT and CDR2 is FRNRAP. The length of the CDR3 is 13 residues. In nucleotides, the CDR3 is TGTGCTAGTGGTCGTCAGGGAATCACTGAAGCTTTCTTT. Protein product: CASGRQGITEAFF.

V gene TRBV4-3 combines with J gene TRBJ1-6; 9 bases are shared with TRBD1. After removal of 0 bases from V and 9 bases from J, the junction contained 6 bases not matched to a gene. The CDR3 loop spans 16 amino acids. In germline, CDR1 is LGHNA, CDR2 YSLEER. CDR3 sequence: CASSQEWTGAGSPLHF. The CDR3 DNA reads as TGCGCCAGCAGCCAAGAGTGGACAGGGGCGGGTTCACCCCTCCACTTT.

The chain couples TRBV5-5 to TRBJ2-2; 7 nucleotides agree with TRBD1. CDR1 is SGHKS, CDR2 YYEKEE, per germline (reference sequence). The length of the CDR3 is 15 residues. V was clipped by 4 bases and J by 2 bases; unmatched bases: 5. The CDR3 coding sequence is TGTGCCAGCAGCGTGACAGGGTTTAACACCGGGGAGCTGTTTTTT. Translation: CASSVTGFNTGELFF.

The genes are TRBV28 and TRBJ1-5; 9 nucleotides align to TRBD1. The V gene's germline CDR1 is MDHEN and CDR2 SYDVKM. The ends lost 4 bases at V and 3 bases at J; junction bases unmatched: 4. There are 15 residues in the CDR3. This CDR3 reads CASSYRGRINQPQHF. CDR3 coding DNA: TGTGCCAGCAGTTACAGGGGGCGCATCAATCAGCCCCAGCATTTT.

By sample fraction, this clone is medium-sized. The chain combines TRBV4-3 with TRBJ1-2; D is possibly TRBD1 (6 bases). The CDR3 has 17 residues. Trimming pared 0 bases from V and 2 bases from J, leaving 16 bases between. Per germline, CDR1 LGHNA and CDR2 YSLEER. CDR3 amino acids: CASSQEGGAGGNYGYTF. The CDR3 region has the DNA TGCGCCAGCAGCCAAGAAGGGGGGGCCGGGGGCAACTATGGCTACACCTTC.

The J gene is TRBJ1-4, the V gene TRBV2, with 7 bases fitting TRBD1. The CDR3 is 14 amino acids. The V gene end was trimmed by 4 bases and the J gene end by 8 bases; junction bases not matched to a gene: 7. Looked up from germline, CDR1 is SNHLY and CDR2 is FYNNEI. The CDR3 here is CASSASGGAEKLFF. The CDR3 nucleotides are TGTGCCAGCAGTGCATCAGGGGGTGCCGAAAAACTGTTTTTT.

The chain recombines TRBV7-9 with TRBJ2-1, with TRBD2 identical over 9 bases. Trimming cost V 4 bases and J 1 base; bases outside gene matches: 2. This CDR3 spans 15 amino acids. Germline loops: CDR1 SEHNR, CDR2 FQNEAQ (reference sequence). The CDR3 sequence is CASSSSGGSYNEQFF. The CDR3 coding sequence is TGTGCCAGCAGCTCCAGCGGGGGGTCCTACAATGAGCAGTTCTTC.

The V call is TRBV19, the J call TRBJ1-2; D is unclear. V was clipped by 5 bases and J by 4 bases, with 14 bases between them. There are 14 residues in the CDR3. Germline values: CDR1 LNHDA, CDR2 SQIVND (reference sequence). DNA for the CDR3: TGTGCCAGTAGTGAGGAAGCCCTCGGCTATGGCTACACCTTC. Protein sequence: CASSEEALGYGYTF.

V gene TRBV27 combines with J gene TRBJ1-1; TRBD1 matches 7 bases. Trimming took 5 bases from V and 1 from J; bases not matched to a gene: 4. This CDR3 is 14 amino acids long. Germline loops: CDR1 MNHEY, CDR2 SMNVEV (reference sequence). The DNA of the CDR3 is TGTGCCAGCAGTCCGGGGACAGAGAACACTGAAGCTTTCTTT. It specifies CASSPGTENTEAFF.

This clone showed up just a few times. The chain carries TRBV6-6 and TRBJ1-3; 8 bases line up with TRBD1. The length of the CDR3 is 16 residues. V gave up 2 bases and J gave up 0 bases; unmatched junction bases: 3. Germline V lookup: CDR1 MNHNY, CDR2 SVGAGI (reference sequence). The CDR3 loop is CASSYGTGPSGNTIYF. Written as DNA, the CDR3 is TGTGCCAGCAGTTACGGGACAGGCCCCTCTGGAAACACCATATATTTT.

The rearrangement uses TRBV19 and TRBJ1-1; unclear D gene. The CDR3 sequence is 11 residues long. Trimming removed 5 bases at V and 7 bases at J, with 8 bases between. Per germline, CDR1 LNHDA and CDR2 SQIVND (reference sequence). The CDR3 sequence is CASSFADEAFF. The CDR3 DNA reads TGTGCCAGTAGTTTCGCAGATGAAGCTTTCTTT.

V usage is TRBV28 and J usage is TRBJ2-7, with D possibly matching TRBD1 (6 bases). V was pared by 6 bases and J by 1 base, with 10 bases between. Germline CDR1 MDHEN, CDR2 SYDVKM. The CDR3 has 13 amino acids. As DNA, the CDR3 is TGTGCCAGCAGCCGAGGACAGTCCTACGAGCAGTACTTC. It codes for CASSRGQSYEQYF.

The chain has TRBV28 and TRBJ2-2, with TRBD1 identical over 9 bases. Germline V gene lookup returns CDR1 MDHEN and CDR2 SYDVKM. The junction had 5 bases not matched to a gene; V was cut back by 5 bases and J by 7 bases. The CDR3 length is 14 residues. The CDR3, as DNA: TGTGCCAGCAGTACGAACAGGGGGCACGGGGAGCTGTTTTTT. This translates into CASSTNRGHGELFF.

Only one count was recorded for this clone. The V and J genes are TRBV5-8 and TRBJ2-5; 7 bases map to TRBD1. J gave up 1 base and V 3 bases, and 9 bases lay outside the gene matches. Germline V gene sequence: CDR1 SGHTS, CDR2 YDEGEE. This CDR3 comprises 16 residues. The CDR3 region has the DNA TGTGCCAGCAGCTACTTCTCCGGGACAGCCCAAGAGACCCAGTACTTC. The encoded protein is CASSYFSGTAQETQYF.

The rearrangement uses TRBV11-2 and TRBJ2-7, with 7 bases aligning to TRBD1. After removal of 5 bases from V and 6 bases from J, the junction contained 16 bases not matched to a gene. There are 16 residues in the CDR3. Germline-derived CDR1 and CDR2 are SGHAT and FQNNGV. Here the CDR3 DNA reads TGTGCCAGCAGCACCATCACCGGGACAGACTTCTTCGAGCAGTACTTC. Its translation: CASSTITGTDFFEQYF.

As for this clone: One end of the junction does not line up with germline, which may come from a read error. The genes are TRBV9 and TRBJ1-1; the D gene is possibly TRBD1 (6 bases). CDR1 is SGDLS and CDR2 is YYNGEE in the germline V gene. This CDR3 comprises 14 residues. This chain's CDR3 is CASNKGDWNPEAFF. The DNA of the CDR3 is TGTGCCAGCAATAAGGGGGATTGGAACCCTGAAGCTTTCTTT. Complete variable domain (other parts from reference TRBV9 and TRBJ1-1): DSGVTQTPKHLITATGQRVTLRCSPRSGDLSVYWYQQSLDQGLQFLIQYYNGEERAKGNILERFSAQQFPDLHSELNLSSLELGDSALYFCASNKGDWNPEAFFGQGTRLTVV.

The chain employs TRBV11-3 and TRBJ2-1; D possibly corresponds to TRBD1 (6 bases). Trimming pared 5 bases from V and 9 bases from J, leaving 23 bases between. The CDR3 consists of 16 residues. Germline loops: CDR1 SGHNT, CDR2 YENEEA. The CDR3 sequence is CASSPDFGTRPGEQFF. CDR3 bases: TGTGCCAGCAGCCCCGACTTTGGGACAAGGCCAGGTGAGCAGTTCTTC.